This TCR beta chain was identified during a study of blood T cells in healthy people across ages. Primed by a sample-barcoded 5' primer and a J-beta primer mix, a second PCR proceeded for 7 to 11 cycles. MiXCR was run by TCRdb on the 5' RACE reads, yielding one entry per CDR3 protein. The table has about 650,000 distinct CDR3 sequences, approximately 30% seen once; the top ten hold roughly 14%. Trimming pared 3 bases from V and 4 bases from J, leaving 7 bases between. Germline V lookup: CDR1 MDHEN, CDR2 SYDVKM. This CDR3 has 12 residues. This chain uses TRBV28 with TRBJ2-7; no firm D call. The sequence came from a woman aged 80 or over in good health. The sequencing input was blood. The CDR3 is CASSFKGYEQYF. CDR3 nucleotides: TGTGCCAGCAGTTTCAAAGGTTACGAGCAGTACTTC.